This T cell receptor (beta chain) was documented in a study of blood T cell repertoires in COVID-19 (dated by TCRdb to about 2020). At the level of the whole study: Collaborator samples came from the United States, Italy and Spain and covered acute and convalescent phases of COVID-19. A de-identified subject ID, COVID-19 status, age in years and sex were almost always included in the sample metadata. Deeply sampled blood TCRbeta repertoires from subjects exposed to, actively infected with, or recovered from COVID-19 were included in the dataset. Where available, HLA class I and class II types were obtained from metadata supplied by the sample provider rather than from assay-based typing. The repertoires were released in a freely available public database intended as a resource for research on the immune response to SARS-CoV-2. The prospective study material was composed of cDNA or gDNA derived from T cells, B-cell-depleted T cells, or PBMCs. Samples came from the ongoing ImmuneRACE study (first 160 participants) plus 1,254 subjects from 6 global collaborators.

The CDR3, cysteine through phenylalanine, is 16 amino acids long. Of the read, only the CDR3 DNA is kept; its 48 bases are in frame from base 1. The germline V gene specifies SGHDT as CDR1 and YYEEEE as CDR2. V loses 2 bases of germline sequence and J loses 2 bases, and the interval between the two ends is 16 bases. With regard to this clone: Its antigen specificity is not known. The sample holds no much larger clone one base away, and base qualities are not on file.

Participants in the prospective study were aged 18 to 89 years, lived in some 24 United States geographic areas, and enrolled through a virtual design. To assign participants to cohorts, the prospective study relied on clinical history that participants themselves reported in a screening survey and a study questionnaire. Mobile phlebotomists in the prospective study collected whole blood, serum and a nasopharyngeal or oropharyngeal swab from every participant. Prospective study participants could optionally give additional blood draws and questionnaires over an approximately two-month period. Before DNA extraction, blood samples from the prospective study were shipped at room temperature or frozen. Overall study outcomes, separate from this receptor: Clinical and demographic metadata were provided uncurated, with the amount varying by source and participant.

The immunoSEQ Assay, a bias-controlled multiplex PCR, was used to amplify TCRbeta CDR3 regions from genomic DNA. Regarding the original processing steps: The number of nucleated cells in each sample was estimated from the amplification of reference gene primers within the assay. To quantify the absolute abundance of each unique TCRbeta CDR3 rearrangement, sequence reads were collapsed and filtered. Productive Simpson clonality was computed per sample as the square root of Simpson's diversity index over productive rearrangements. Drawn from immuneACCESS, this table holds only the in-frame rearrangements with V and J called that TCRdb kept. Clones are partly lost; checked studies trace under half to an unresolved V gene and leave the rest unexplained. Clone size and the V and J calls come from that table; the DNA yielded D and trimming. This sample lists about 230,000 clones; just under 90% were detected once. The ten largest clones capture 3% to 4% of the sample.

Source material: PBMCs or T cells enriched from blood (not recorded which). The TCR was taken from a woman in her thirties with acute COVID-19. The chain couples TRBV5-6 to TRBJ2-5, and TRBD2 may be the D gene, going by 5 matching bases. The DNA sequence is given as TGTGCCAGCAGCTTAGGAGTGGCGGGCATACAAGAGACCCAGTACTTC. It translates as CASSLGVAGIQETQYF.